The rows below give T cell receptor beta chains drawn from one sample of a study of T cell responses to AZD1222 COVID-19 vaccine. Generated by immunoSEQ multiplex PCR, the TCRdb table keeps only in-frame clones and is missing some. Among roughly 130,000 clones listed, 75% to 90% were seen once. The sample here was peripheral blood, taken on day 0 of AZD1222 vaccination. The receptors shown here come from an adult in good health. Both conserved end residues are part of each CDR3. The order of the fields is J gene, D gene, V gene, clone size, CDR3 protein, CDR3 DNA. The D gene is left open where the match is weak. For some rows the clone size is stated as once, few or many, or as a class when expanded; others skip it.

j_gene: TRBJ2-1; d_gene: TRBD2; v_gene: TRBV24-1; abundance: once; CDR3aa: CATSDRSSGKYNEQFF; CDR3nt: TGTGCCACCAGTGACCGCTCTAGCGGGAAGTACAATGAGCAGTTCTTC
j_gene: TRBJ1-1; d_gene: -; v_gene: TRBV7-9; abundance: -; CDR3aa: CASSLLWGAEAFF; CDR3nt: TGTGCCAGCAGCTTATTGTGGGGCGCTGAAGCTTTCTTT
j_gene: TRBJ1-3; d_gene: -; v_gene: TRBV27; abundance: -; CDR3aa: CASRGPGRRSGNTIYF; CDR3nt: TGTGCCAGCAGGGGTCCCGGACGCAGGTCTGGAAACACCATATATTTT
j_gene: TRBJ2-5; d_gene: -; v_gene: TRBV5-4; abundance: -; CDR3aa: CASSFPGGVKETQYF; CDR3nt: TGTGCCAGCAGCTTCCCCGGGGGAGTGAAAGAGACCCAGTACTTC
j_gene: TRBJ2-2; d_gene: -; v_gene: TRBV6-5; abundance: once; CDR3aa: CASGSFDWVFF; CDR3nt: TGTGCCAGCGGCTCGTTCGACTGGGTGTTTTTT
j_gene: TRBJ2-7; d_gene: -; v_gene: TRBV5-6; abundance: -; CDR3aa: CASSRGVGNTYEQYF; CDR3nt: TGTGCCAGCAGCCGCGGGGTAGGGAATACCTACGAGCAGTACTTC
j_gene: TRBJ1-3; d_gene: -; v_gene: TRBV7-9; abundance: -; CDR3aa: CASSIGGSGNTIYF; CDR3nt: TGTGCCAGCAGCATAGGGGGATCTGGAAACACCATATATTTT
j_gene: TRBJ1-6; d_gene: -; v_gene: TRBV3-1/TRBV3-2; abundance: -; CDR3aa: CASSQDGLGARRNSPLHF; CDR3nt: TGTGCCAGCAGCCAAGATGGGCTAGGGGCGCGACGTAATTCACCCCTCCACTTT
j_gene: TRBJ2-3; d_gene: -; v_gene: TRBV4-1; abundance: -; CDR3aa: CASSQTSPSTDTQYF; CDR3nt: TGCGCCAGCAGCCAAACTAGCCCTAGCACAGATACGCAGTATTTT
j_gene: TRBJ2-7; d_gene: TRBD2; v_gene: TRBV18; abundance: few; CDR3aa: CASSPPSGGAEQYF; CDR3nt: TGTGCCAGCTCACCACCTAGCGGGGGGGCTGAGCAGTACTTC
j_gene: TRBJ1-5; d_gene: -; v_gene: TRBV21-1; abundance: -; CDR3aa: CASSIRPGRNQPQHF; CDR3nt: TGTGCCAGCAGCATTCGGCCCGGTCGCAATCAGCCCCAGCATTTT
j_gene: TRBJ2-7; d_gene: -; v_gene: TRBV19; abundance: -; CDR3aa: CASSRSGMGTYEQYF; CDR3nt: TGTGCCAGTAGCCGGTCCGGGATGGGAACCTACGAGCAGTACTTC
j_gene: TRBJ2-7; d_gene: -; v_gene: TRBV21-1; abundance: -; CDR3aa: CASSPAGPSSYEQYF; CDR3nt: TGTGCCAGCAGCCCAGCGGGTCCTAGCTCCTACGAGCAGTACTTC
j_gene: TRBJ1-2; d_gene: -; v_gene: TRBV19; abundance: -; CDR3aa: CASSSSLINYGYTF; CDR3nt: TGTGCCAGTAGTTCCTCCCTGATAAACTATGGCTACACCTTC
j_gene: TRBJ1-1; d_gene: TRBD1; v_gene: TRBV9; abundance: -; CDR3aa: CASSVVCRDRRFTEAFF; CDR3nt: TGTGCCAGCAGCGTAGTTTGCCGGGACAGGAGGTTCACTGAAGCTTTCTTT
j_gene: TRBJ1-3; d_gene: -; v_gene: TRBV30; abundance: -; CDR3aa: CAWSGDRFHGNTIYF; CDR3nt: TGTGCCTGGAGTGGTGATCGGTTTCACGGAAACACCATATATTTT
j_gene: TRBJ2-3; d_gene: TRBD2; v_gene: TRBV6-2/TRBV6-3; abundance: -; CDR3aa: CASSSGLAGGDTQYF; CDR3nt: TGTGCCAGCAGTTCCGGACTAGCGGGCGGAGATACGCAGTATTTT
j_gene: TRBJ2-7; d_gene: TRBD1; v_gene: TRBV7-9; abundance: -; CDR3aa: CATETGGAYEQYF; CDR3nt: TGTGCCACAGAAACAGGGGGCGCCTACGAGCAGTACTTC
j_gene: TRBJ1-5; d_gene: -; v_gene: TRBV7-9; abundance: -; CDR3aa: CASSPTRGSGNQPQHF; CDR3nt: TGTGCCAGCAGTCCAACCAGGGGATCGGGCAATCAGCCCCAGCATTTT
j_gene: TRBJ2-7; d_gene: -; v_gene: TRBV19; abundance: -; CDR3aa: CATSAGAVYEQYF; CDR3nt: TGTGCCACCTCGGCTGGGGCTGTCTACGAGCAGTACTTC
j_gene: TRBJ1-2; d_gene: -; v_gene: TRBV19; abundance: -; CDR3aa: CASSTTGSYYGYTF; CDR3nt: TGTGCCAGTAGTACTACGGGGAGCTACTATGGCTACACCTTC
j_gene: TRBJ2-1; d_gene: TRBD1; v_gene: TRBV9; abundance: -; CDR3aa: CASSTRQGETYNEQFF; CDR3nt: TGTGCCAGCAGCACCAGACAGGGAGAGACCTACAATGAGCAGTTCTTC
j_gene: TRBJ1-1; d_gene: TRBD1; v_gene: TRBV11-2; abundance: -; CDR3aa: CASRGRGQGGPEAFF; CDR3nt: TGTGCCAGCAGGGGCCGTGGACAGGGGGGGCCTGAAGCTTTCTTT
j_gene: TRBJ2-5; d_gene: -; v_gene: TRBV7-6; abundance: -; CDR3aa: CASSPHLGQETQYF; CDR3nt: TGTGCCAGCAGCCCTCACCTGGGACAAGAGACCCAGTACTTC
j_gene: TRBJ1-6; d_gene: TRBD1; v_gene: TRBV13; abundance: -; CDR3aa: CASSYRGVWSPLHF; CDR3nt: TGTGCCAGCAGCTACAGGGGTGTATGGTCACCCCTCCACTTT
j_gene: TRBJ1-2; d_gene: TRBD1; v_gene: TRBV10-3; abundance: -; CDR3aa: CAISGDRNNYGYTF; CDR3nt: TGTGCCATCAGTGGGGACAGGAATAACTATGGCTACACCTTC
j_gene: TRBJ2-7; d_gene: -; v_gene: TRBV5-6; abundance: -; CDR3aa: CASTRIIPSYEQYF; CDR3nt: TGTGCCAGCACCCGTATTATCCCCTCCTACGAGCAGTACTTC
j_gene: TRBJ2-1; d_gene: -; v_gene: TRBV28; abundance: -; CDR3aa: CASRADGGISYNEQFF; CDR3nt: TGTGCCAGCAGGGCGGACGGAGGGATATCCTACAATGAGCAGTTCTTC
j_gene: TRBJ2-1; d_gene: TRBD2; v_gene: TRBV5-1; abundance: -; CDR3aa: CASSFPPSGGSNNEQFF; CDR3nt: TGCGCCAGCAGCTTTCCCCCTAGCGGGGGATCAAACAATGAGCAGTTCTTC
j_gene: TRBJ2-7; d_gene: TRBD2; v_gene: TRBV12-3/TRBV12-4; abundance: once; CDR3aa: CASRLAGGHEQYF; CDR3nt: TGTGCCAGCAGACTAGCGGGGGGCCACGAGCAGTACTTC
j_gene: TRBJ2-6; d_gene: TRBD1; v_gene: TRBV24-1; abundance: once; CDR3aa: CATSPSGTGFSGANVLTF; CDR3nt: TGTGCCACCAGCCCGTCCGGGACAGGGTTCTCTGGGGCCAACGTCCTGACTTTC